This TCR beta chain was found in a study of cytomegalovirus exposure and HLA in healthy donors. Profiled with immunoSEQ multiplex PCR; TCRdb holds only in-frame clones, not every one. The profile shows 100,000 to 150,000 clones, roughly 88% of them singletons. The CDR3 length is 14 residues. Germline CDR1 is MNHEY and CDR2 is SVGAGI. Deletions cut 6 bases from V and 0 bases from J, with 12 bases between. Study conclusions and caveats: It was reportedly the case that the classifier diagnosed cytomegalovirus status with high specificity and sensitivity. According to the study, 150 to 200 TCR beta chains were cytomegalovirus-associated. Among the CMV-associated chains, three were confirmed in vitro as specific for CMV antigens.

Notes on this clone: Its antigen is unidentified.

Sample: PBMCs. The receptor was derived from a man aged 18 to 30 in good health and CMV-seronegative. The chain recombines TRBV6-5 with TRBJ2-7; weak D call: TRBD1 (6 bases). The CDR3 DNA follows: TGTGCCAGCAGAGTACAGGGCTACTCCTACGAGCAGTACTTC. It encodes CASRVQGYSYEQYF.